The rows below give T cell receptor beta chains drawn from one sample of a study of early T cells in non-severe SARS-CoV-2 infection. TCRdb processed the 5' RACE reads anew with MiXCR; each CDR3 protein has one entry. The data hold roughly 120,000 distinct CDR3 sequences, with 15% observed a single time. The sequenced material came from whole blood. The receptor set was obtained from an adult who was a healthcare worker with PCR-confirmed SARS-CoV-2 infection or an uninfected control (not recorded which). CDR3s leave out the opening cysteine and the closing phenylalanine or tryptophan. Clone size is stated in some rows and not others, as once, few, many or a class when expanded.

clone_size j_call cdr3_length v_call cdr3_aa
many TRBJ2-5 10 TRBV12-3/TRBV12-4 ASSFTGETQY
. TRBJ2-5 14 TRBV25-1 ASSDRAGPYQETQY
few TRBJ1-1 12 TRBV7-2 ASSLAGTTPGLF
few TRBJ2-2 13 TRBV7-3 ASSLTGPYTGELF
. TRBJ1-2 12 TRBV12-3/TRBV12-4 ASSWTGAHYGYT
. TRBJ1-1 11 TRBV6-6 ATFRGTGTEAF
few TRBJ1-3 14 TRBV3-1 ASSQTTRLGGNTIY
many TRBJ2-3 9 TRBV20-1 SGRYTDTQY
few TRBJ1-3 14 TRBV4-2 ASSHGGADSGNTIY
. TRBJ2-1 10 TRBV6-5 ASSRSGAEQF
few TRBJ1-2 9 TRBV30 AWDRGNGYT
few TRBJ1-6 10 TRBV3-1 ASSQGKSPLH
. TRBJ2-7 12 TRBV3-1 ASSPQVNSYEQY
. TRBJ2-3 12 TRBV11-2 ASTPDRATDTQY
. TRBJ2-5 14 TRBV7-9 ASSLVMWGSQETQY
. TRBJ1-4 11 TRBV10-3 AISDRGDEKLF
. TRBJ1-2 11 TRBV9 ASSVVGSISYT
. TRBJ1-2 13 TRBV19 ASSIFDREEKGYT
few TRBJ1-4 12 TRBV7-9 ASSLAGDSEKLF
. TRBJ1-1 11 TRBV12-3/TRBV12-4 ASSRRGNTEAF
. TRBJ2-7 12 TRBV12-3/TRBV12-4 ASSQPGSLYEQY
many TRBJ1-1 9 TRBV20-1 SAPDGSEAF
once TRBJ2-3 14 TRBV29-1 SVEGGGAYSTDTQY
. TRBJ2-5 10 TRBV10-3 AIRASQETQY
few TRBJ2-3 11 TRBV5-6 ASSLAPTDTQY
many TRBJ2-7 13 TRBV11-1 ASSLGLGDSYEQY
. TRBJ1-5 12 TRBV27 ASSKPGRLQPQH
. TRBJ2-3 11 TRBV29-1 SVENLGRDTQY
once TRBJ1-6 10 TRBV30 AQGFANSPLH
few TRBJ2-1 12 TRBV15 ATSLTRGWNEQF
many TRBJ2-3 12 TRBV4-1 ASSPSGGTDTQY
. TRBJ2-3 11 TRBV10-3 AISVGGGDTQY